This record looks at one TCR beta chain sequence and its context. The germline V gene encodes CDR1 SGHDT and CDR2 YYEEEE. There are 15 residues in the CDR3. Trimming shortened V by 1 base and J by 2 bases, and 7 bases separated the two germline ends. Sequencing used immunoSEQ multiplex PCR; TCRdb keeps in-frame clones, though not all of them. Of around 250,000 clones in the sample, 83% were seen once. This sample was taken from a study of blood T cell repertoires in COVID-19. The TCR originated in a man in his sixties who had recovered from COVID-19. V usage is TRBV5-6 and J usage is TRBJ2-6, with a possible D match to TRBD2 (5 bases). Sequenced input: peripheral blood. The CDR3 coding sequence is TGTGCCAGCAGCTTGTTGGGAGCTGGGGCCAACGTCCTGACTTTC. Translation: CASSLLGAGANVLTF.